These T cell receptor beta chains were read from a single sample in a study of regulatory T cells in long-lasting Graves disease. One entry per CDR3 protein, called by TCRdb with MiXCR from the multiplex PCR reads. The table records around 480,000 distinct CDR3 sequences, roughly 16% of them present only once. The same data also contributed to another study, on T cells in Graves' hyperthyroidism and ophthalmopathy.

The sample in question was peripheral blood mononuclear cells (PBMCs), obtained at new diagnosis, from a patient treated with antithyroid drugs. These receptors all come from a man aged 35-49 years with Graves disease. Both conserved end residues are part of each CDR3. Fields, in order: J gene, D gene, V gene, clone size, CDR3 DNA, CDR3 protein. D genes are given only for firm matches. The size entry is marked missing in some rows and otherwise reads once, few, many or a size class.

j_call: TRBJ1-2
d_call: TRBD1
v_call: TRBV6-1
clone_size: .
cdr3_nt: TGTGCCAGCAGTGCCTACAGGGGGAACTATGGCTACACCTTC
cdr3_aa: CASSAYRGNYGYTF

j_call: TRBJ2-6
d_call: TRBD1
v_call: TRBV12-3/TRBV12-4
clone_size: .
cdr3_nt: TGTGCCAGCAGTTTAACCCCACAGGGGACTGGGGCCAACGTCCTGACTTTC
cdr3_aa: CASSLTPQGTGANVLTF

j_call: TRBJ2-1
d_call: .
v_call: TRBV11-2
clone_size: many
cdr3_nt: TGTGCCAGCAGCTGGTCGGCGGGCAATACGTACAATGAGCAGTTCTTC
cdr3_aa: CASSWSAGNTYNEQFF

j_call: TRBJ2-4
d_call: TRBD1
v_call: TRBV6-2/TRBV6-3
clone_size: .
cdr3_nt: TGTGCCAGCAGGACAGGGCTGGCCAAAAACATTCAGTACTTC
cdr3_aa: CASRTGLAKNIQYF

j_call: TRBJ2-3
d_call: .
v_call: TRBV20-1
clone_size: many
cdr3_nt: TGCAGTGCTAGCCACGTGGGGACTAGCACAGATACGCAGTATTTT
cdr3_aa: CSASHVGTSTDTQYF

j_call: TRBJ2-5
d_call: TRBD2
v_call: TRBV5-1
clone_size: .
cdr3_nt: TGCGCCAGCAGCTTCCTTCGGACTAGCGGTTTACGAGAGACCCAGTACTTC
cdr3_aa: CASSFLRTSGLRETQYF

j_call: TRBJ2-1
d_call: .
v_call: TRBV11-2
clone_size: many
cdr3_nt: TGTGCCAGCAGCTTACTTAGAAATTACAATGAGCAGTTCTTC
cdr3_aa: CASSLLRNYNEQFF

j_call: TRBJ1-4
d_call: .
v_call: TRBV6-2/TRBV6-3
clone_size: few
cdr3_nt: TGTGCCAGCAGTTACCGGGCCTTCGGTAGGGGTGAAAAACTGTTTTTT
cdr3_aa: CASSYRAFGRGEKLFF

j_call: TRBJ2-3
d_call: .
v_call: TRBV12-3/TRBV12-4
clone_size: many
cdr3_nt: TGTGCCAGCAGTTCACTATCAGATACGCAGTATTTT
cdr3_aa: CASSSLSDTQYF

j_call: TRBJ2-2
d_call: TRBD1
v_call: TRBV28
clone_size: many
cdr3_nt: TGTGCCAGCCTCCAGGGGGACACCGGGGAGCTGTTTTTT
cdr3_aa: CASLQGDTGELFF

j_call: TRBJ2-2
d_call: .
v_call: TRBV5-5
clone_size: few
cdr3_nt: TGTGCCAGCAGCTTGACGAGTCAGGGGACCGGGGAGCTGTTTTTT
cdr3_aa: CASSLTSQGTGELFF

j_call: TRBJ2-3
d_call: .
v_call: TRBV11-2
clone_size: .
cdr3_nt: TGTGCCAGCAGCTTAGATACTAGCAGTACGACAGATACGCAGTATTTT
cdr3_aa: CASSLDTSSTTDTQYF

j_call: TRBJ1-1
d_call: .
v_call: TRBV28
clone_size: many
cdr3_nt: TGTGCCAGCGGGAGTGGGGCCCTGAACACTGAAGCTTTCTTT
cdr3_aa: CASGSGALNTEAFF

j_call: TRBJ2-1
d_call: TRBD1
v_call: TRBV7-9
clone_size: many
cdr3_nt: TGTGCCAGCAGCCCCCGGGACAGGGCTTACAATGAGCAGTTCTTC
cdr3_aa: CASSPRDRAYNEQFF

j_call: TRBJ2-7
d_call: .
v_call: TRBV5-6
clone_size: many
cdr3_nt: TGTGCCAGCAGCTTGGAGACTAGGGGGATCTACGAGCAGTACTTC
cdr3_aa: CASSLETRGIYEQYF

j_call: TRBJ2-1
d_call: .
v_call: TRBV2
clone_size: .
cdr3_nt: TGTGCCAGCATAAGTGACTCCTACAATGAGCAGTTCTTC
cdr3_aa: CASISDSYNEQFF

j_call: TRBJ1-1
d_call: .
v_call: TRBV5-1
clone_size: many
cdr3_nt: TGCGCCAGCAGCTTGCAGGGAAAAAACACTGAAGCTTTCTTT
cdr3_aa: CASSLQGKNTEAFF

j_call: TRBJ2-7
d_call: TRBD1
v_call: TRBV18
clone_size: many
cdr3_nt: TGTGCCAGCTCACCAAAGGGACAGGGGAACGAGCAGTACTTC
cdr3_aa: CASSPKGQGNEQYF

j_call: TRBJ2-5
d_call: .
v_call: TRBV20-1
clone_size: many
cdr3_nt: TGCAGTGCTAGATACGCCCAAGAGACCCAGTACTTC
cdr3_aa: CSARYAQETQYF

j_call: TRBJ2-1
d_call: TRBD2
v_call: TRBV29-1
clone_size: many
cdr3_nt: TGCAGCGTGGCTGGACTAGCGGGAGGGCCCTCCAATGAGCAGTTCTTC
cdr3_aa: CSVAGLAGGPSNEQFF

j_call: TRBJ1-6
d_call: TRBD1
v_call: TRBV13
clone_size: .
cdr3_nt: TGTGCCAGCAGCGGTGGAGGGGGCTATTCACCCCTCCACTTT
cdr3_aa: CASSGGGGYSPLHF

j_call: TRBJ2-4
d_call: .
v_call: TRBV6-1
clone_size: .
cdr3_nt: TGTGCCAGCAGTGAAACCTCCGGGACGTTAGCCAAAAACATTCAGTACTTC
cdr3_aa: CASSETSGTLAKNIQYF

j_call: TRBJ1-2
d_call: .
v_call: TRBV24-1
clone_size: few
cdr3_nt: TGTGCCACCAGTGACACAGGGATCTCTGGCTACACCTTC
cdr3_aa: CATSDTGISGYTF

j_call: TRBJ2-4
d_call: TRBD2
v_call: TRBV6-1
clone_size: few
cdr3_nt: TGTGCCAGCTGTGGACTAGCGGGAGGGCCCCCAGCCAAAAACATTCAGTACTTC
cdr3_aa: CASCGLAGGPPAKNIQYF

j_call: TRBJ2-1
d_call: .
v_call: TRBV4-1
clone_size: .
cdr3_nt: TGCGCCAGCAGCTCCTGGTCAGGACCCCTTTCCTACGATGAGCAGTTCTTC
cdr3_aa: CASSSWSGPLSYDEQFF

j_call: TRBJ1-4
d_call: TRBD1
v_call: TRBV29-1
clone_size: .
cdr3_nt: TGCAGCGCCAAACAGGGGGCAGGGGAAAAACTGTTTTTT
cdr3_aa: CSAKQGAGEKLFF

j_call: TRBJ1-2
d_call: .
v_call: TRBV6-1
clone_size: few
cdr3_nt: TGTGCCAGCAGCGTAGCTGGGGTTCGGGGCTACACCTTC
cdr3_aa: CASSVAGVRGYTF

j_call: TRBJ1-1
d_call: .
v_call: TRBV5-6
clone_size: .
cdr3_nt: TGTGCCAGCACCTCCTGGACCGTCGGCACTGAAGCTTTCTTT
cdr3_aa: CASTSWTVGTEAFF

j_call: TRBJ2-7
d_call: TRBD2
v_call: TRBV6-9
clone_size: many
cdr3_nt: TGTGCCAGCAGTTACCTCAGGGTAGCGGGACGGAACCTATACGAGCAGTACTTC
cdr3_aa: CASSYLRVAGRNLYEQYF

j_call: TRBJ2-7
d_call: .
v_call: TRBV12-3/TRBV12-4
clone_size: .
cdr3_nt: TGTGCCAGCAGTTTAGTTCAGTTTGTGGGGGAGCAGTACTTC
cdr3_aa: CASSLVQFVGEQYF

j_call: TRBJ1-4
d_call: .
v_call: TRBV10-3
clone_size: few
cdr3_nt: TGTGCCATCAGTGAGAGGGAGTGGGGTGAAAAACTGTTTTTT
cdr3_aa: CAISEREWGEKLFF

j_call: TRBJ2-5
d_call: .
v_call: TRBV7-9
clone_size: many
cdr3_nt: TGTGCCAGCAGCTTAAAACCGAAGCCGGGCCCAGAGACCCAGTACTTC
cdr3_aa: CASSLKPKPGPETQYF

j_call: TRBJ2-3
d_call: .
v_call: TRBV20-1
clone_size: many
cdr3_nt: TGCAGTGCTAGTTCCTATAAGGTGTCTAGCACAGATACGCAGTATTTT
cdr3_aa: CSASSYKVSSTDTQYF

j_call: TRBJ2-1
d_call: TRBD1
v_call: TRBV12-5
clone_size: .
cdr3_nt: TGTGCTAGTGGCCTGGGACAGGGAGGGAATGAGCAGTTCTTC
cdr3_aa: CASGLGQGGNEQFF

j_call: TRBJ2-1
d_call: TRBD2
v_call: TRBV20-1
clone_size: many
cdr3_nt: TGCAGTGCTTGGGCGGGAGCGGGAGTGAATGAGCAGTTCTTC
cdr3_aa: CSAWAGAGVNEQFF

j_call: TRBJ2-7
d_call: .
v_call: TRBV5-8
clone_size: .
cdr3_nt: TGTGCCAGCAGCTTGGGGGGGATTTATTACGAGCAGTACTTC
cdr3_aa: CASSLGGIYYEQYF

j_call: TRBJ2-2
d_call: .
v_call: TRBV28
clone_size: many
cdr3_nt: TGTGCCAGCAGCTCCGAACTCGGGAAGATCACCGGGGAGCTGTTTTTT
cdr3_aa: CASSSELGKITGELFF

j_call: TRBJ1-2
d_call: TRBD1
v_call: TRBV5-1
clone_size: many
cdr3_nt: TGCGCCAGCAGCACAGGGACAGGGAACTATGGCTACACCTTC
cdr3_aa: CASSTGTGNYGYTF

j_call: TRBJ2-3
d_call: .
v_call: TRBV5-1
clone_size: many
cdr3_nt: TGCGCCAGCAGCAGGGACCCTTATGATACGCAGTATTTT
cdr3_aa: CASSRDPYDTQYF

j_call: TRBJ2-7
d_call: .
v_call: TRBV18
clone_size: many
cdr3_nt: TGTGCCAGCTCACACCGGGATACTTACTACGAGCAGTACTTC
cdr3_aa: CASSHRDTYYEQYF

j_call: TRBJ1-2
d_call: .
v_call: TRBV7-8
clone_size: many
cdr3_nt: TGTGCCAGCAGCTTAGGCCTCTCGGGCTATGGCTACACCTTC
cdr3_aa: CASSLGLSGYGYTF

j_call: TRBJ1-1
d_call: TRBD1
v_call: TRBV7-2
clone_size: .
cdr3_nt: TGTGCCAGCAGCGAGACAGGGGCCGCCGGGGGTGAAGCTTTCTTT
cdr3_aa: CASSETGAAGGEAFF

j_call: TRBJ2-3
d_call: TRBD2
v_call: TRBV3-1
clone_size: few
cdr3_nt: TGTGCCAGCAGCCAAGAACTAGCGGCCTCGGATACGCAGTATTTT
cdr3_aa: CASSQELAASDTQYF

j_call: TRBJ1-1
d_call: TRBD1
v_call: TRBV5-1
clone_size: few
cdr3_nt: TGCGCCAGCAGCTTGGAGGGGACAGGGATCACTGAAGCTTTCTTT
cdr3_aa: CASSLEGTGITEAFF

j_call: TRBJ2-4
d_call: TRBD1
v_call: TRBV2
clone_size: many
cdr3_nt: TGTGCCAGCAGTCCCGGGACAGCAACAAACATTCAGTACTTC
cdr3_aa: CASSPGTATNIQYF

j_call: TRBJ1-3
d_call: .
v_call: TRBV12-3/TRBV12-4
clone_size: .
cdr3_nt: TGTGCCAGCAGTTTCCCTCCCAGGGGAGGAAACACCATATATTTT
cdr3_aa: CASSFPPRGGNTIYF

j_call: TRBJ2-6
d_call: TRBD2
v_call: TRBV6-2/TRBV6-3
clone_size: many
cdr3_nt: TGTGCCAGCAGTTACTCGAAGGTAGCGGGAGGTCCGGGGGCCAACGTCCTGACTTTC
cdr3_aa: CASSYSKVAGGPGANVLTF

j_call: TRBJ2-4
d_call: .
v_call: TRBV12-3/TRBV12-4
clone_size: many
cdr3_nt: TGTGCCAGCAGCCCAACACTGGGATTACTCGGAAACATTCAGTACTTC
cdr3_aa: CASSPTLGLLGNIQYF

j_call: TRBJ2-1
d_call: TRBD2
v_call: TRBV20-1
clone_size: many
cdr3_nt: TGCAGTGCTAGAGTAGGCGGGGGGGCTTCCTACAATGAGCAGTTCTTC
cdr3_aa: CSARVGGGASYNEQFF

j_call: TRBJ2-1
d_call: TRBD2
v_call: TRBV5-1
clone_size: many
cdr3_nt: TGCGCCAGCAGGACGGGACTAGCGGGTTACTCCTACAATGAGCAGTTCTTC
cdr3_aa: CASRTGLAGYSYNEQFF

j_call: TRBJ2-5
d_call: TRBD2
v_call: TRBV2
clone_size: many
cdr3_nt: TGTGCCAGCCGACTAGCTAGCTGGGGTGAGACCCAGTACTTC
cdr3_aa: CASRLASWGETQYF

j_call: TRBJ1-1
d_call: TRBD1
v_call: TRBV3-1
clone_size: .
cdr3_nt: TGTGCCAGCAGCCCCCCGGGACAGGGGAGCACTGAAGCTTTCTTT
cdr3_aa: CASSPPGQGSTEAFF

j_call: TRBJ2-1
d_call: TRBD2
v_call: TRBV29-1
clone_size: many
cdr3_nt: TGCAGCACCTGGACTAGCGGAAATGAGCAGTTCTTC
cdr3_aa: CSTWTSGNEQFF

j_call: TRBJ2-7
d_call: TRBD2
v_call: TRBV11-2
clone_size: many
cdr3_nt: TGTGCCAGCAGCTTAAGGCGGGAGGGATTAGACGAGCAGTACTTC
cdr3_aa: CASSLRREGLDEQYF

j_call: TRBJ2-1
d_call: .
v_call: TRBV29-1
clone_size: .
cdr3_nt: TGCAGCGCCCAGGGCGGGTATGGCGATGAGCAGTTCTTC
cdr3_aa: CSAQGGYGDEQFF

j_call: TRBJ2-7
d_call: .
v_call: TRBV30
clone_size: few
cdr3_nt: TGTGCCTGGAGTCTACTGGTGAACGAGCAGTACTTC
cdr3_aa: CAWSLLVNEQYF

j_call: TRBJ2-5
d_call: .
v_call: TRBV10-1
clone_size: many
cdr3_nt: TGCGCCAGCAGTTCGGGAAGGGGTCAGACCCAGTACTTC
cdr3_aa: CASSSGRGQTQYF

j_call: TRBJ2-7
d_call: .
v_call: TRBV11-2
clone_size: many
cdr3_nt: TGTGCCAGCAGCTTAGATGGGACACCTTCCTACGAGCAGTACTTC
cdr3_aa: CASSLDGTPSYEQYF

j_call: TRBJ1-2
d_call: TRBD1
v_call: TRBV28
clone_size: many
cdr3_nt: TGTGCCAGCAGTTTACCTAACAGGGGGTTAAACTATGGCTACACCTTC
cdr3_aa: CASSLPNRGLNYGYTF

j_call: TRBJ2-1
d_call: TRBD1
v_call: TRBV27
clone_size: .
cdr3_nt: TGTGCCAGCAACCTCCGGGACAGGGGGTCTAATGAGCAGTTCTTC
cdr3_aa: CASNLRDRGSNEQFF